The 3 T cell receptor beta chains in this list originate from one sample, sequenced in a study of blood T cell repertoires in COVID-19. Assay used: immunoSEQ multiplex PCR; TCRdb lists only in-frame clones, some missing. The sample yields about 300,000 clones, around 88% seen once. Sequenced: peripheral blood. The receptor set was obtained from a woman between 50 and 59 years old with acute or convalescent COVID-19.

The chain employs TRBV13 and TRBJ1-3; D perhaps matches TRBD1 (5 bases). The germline CDR1 and CDR2 sequences are PRHDT and FYEKMQ (reference sequence). This CDR3 region has 15 residues. Trimming shortened V by 1 base and J by 2 bases, and 9 bases separated the two germline ends. CDR3 sequence: CASSLDQGAGNTIYF. The CDR3 DNA follows: TGTGCCAGCAGCTTAGACCAGGGCGCTGGAAACACCATATATTTT.

The CDR3 spells CASSKRGHYEAFF. In DNA, the CDR3 is TGTGCCAGCAGTAAAAGGGGGCATTATGAAGCTTTCTTT. The chain joins TRBV12-3 or TRBV12-4 to TRBJ1-1; 7 bases are a match to TRBD1. This CDR3 region has 13 residues. V lost 5 bases and J lost 7; bases outside the gene matches: 7.

V usage is TRBV6-6 and J usage is TRBJ1-2; maybe TRBD1 (6 bases). CDR1 is MNHNY, CDR2 SVGAGI, per germline (reference sequence). The CDR3 covers 14 residues. V was cut by 4 bases and J by 4 bases, with 13 bases left in between. The CDR3 DNA reads as TGTGCCAGCAGTTCCACAGGGTTTAGCTATGGCTACACCTTC. It encodes CASSSTGFSYGYTF.